What follows are 25 T cell receptor beta chains derived from one specimen sequenced in a study of blood T cell repertoires in COVID-19. Here immunoSEQ multiplex PCR was the method, and the copy in TCRdb shows in-frame clones only, minus some. The sample has around 260,000 clones; over 75% are singletons. Sequenced material: peripheral blood. These receptors all stem from a woman aged 50 to 65 with acute or convalescent COVID-19.

The rearrangement uses TRBV7-2 and TRBJ1-5; 8 bases are a match to TRBD1. The ends lost 5 bases at V and 9 bases at J; junction bases unmatched: 12. CDR1 is SGHTA and CDR2 is FQGNSA in the germline V gene. This CDR3 is 15 amino acids long. In DNA form, the CDR3 reads TGTGCCAGCAGCAGCACGACAGGGGCCGATGGGCCCCAGCATTTT. It codes for CASSSTTGADGPQHF.

The chain links TRBV3-1 (or the pseudogene TRBV3-2) to TRBJ1-1, with 7 bases lining up with TRBD1. The CDR3 is 15 amino acids. CDR1 LGHDT and CDR2 YNNKEL come from the germline V gene (reference sequence). J was trimmed by 3 bases and V by 6 bases; bases with no gene match: 10. The CDR3 nucleotides read TGTGCCAGCAGTTCGACAGGGATGGGTGACACTGAAGCTTTCTTT. Amino acids: CASSSTGMGDTEAFF.

The chain couples TRBV9 to TRBJ2-5; 7 bases line up with TRBD1. Trimming cost V 3 bases and J 2 bases; bases outside gene matches: 4. CDR1 SGDLS and CDR2 YYNGEE come from the germline V gene. There are 14 residues in the CDR3. The CDR3 bases are TGTGCCAGCAGCGAAAACAGGGGACAAGAGACCCAGTACTTC. This translates into CASSENRGQETQYF.

The chain carries TRBV12-3 or TRBV12-4 and TRBJ2-3, with 9 nucleotides matching TRBD1. The V segment lost 4 bases and the J segment 7 bases; nucleotides outside the gene matches: 3. This CDR3 is built from 13 residues. The CDR3 is CASSSQGAYTQYF. As DNA, the CDR3 is TGTGCCAGCAGTTCACAGGGGGCGTATACGCAGTATTTT.

This clone was observed a handful of times. The sample carries other DNA sequences with the same CDR3. V is TRBV27 and J is TRBJ1-5; D is unresolved. The CDR3 contains 12 residues. The germline V and J ends were trimmed by 6 bases and 2 bases, with 5 bases remaining between them. Germline V gene lookup returns CDR1 MNHEY and CDR2 SMNVEV (reference sequence). The CDR3 spells CASRRGNQPQHF. DNA for the CDR3: TGTGCCAGCAGGAGGGGCAATCAGCCCCAGCATTTT.

The rearrangement joins TRBV9 to TRBJ2-3; TRBD2 aligns across 15 bases. V lost 3 bases and J lost 4; bases outside the gene matches: 3. The CDR3 is made up of 16 amino acids. Germline V gives CDR1 SGDLS, CDR2 YYNGEE. The DNA for the CDR3 is TGTGCCAGCAGCGGGACTAGCGGGAGGGCCCCAGATACGCAGTATTTT. It specifies CASSGTSGRAPDTQYF.

V gene TRBV11-1 combines with J gene TRBJ2-2; 7 bases are shared with TRBD1. J lost 1 base, V lost 3 bases, and 2 bases had no gene match. The CDR3 spans 15 residues. Germline CDR1 and CDR2: SGHAT and FQDESV (reference sequence). The CDR3 sequence is CASSFDRENTGELFF. CDR3 nucleotide sequence: TGTGCCAGCAGCTTCGACAGGGAGAACACCGGGGAGCTGTTTTTT. The whole variable domain, remainder taken from reference TRBV11-1 and TRBJ2-2, is EAEVAQSPRYKITEKSQAVAFWCDPISGHATLYWYRQILGQGPELLVQFQDESVVDDSQLPKDRFSAERLKGVDSTLKIQPAELGDSAMYLCASSFDRENTGELFFGEGSRLTVL.

This rearrangement joins TRBV30 to TRBJ2-1; no clear D gene. In germline, CDR1 is GTSNPN, CDR2 SVGIG (reference sequence). V was cut by 3 bases and J by 0 bases, with 12 bases left in between. CDR3 length: 15 residues. In DNA, the CDR3 is TGTGCCTGGAGACTTAGCCCCCGCTCCTACAATGAGCAGTTCTTC. Translated: CAWRLSPRSYNEQFF.

This clone was seen just once. Because the CDR3's place on the DNA is in doubt, the DNA is left out and the CDR3 is given as listed by TCRdb. J is TRBJ1-5 and V is TRBV30; the listed D gene, TRBD1, was not tested against the DNA. The CDR3 spans 13 residues, counting both ends. Germline-derived CDR1 and CDR2 are GTSNPN and SVGIG (reference sequence). CDR3 sequence: CAWAFGIRGIPTF.

The table lists this clone with a count of one. This chain links TRBV28 with TRBJ1-2; D remains ambiguous. The CDR3 contains 12 residues. V was trimmed by 5 bases and J by 6 bases, leaving 10 bases between them. The germline CDR1 and CDR2 sequences are MDHEN and SYDVKM. The CDR3 loop reads CASSAQPHGYTF. For the CDR3, the DNA is TGTGCCAGCAGTGCACAGCCTCATGGCTACACCTTC.

This chain connects TRBV19 to TRBJ2-2; 7 bases match TRBD2. After removal of 1 base from V and 1 base from J, the junction contained 3 bases not matched to a gene. Looked up from germline, CDR1 is LNHDA and CDR2 is SQIVND (reference sequence). This CDR3 spans 16 amino acids. The CDR3 loop is CASSIGPGGNTGELFF. CDR3 sequence (DNA): TGTGCCAGTAGTATAGGTCCGGGAGGGAACACCGGGGAGCTGTTTTTT.

The chain links TRBV27 to TRBJ2-6; a weak D match, TRBD1 (5 bases). The germline V and J ends were trimmed by 3 bases and 0 bases, with 12 bases remaining between them. The CDR3 length is 17 residues. Germline-derived CDR1 and CDR2 are MNHEY and SMNVEV (reference sequence). The CDR3 DNA sequence: TGTGCCAGCAGTTTTGAGACAGCCTTCTCTGGGGCCAACGTCCTGACTTTC. Protein: CASSFETAFSGANVLTF.

The rearrangement uses TRBV2 and TRBJ1-2; 9 positions agree with TRBD1. CDR1 SNHLY and CDR2 FYNNEI come from the germline V gene. The trim removed 6 bases at V and 6 bases at J, leaving 5 bases unmatched. The CDR3 runs to 13 residues. Written as DNA, the CDR3 is TGTGCCAGCAGGGCCGGACAGGGGAATGGCTACACCTTC. Translating gives CASRAGQGNGYTF.

The chain links TRBV24-1 to TRBJ2-1; D possibly corresponds to TRBD2 (5 bases). V lost 5 bases and J lost 6, with 10 bases in between. Per germline, CDR1 KGHDR and CDR2 SFDVKD. The CDR3 is 13 amino acids. In DNA, the CDR3 is TGTGCCACCAGTGGAATACGGGGCAATGAGCAGTTCTTC. It codes for CATSGIRGNEQFF.

V and J are TRBV6-5 and TRBJ2-7; D may be TRBD1 (6 bases). The V end lost 10 bases, the J end lost 8 bases, and 18 bases lay between the germline ends. The germline gives CDR1 MNHEY, CDR2 SVGAGI. CDR3 length: 12 residues. CDR3 bases: TGTGCCACCCGACAGGACCTCTTTCAGCAGTACTTC. This translates into CATRQDLFQQYF.

The rearrangement links TRBV7-2 to TRBJ2-3; the match to TRBD2 covers 7 bases. Germline loops: CDR1 SGHTA, CDR2 FQGNSA. This CDR3 is built from 17 residues. The trim removed 1 base at V and 5 bases at J, leaving 12 bases unmatched. The CDR3 DNA sequence: TGTGCCAGCAGCTTAGGTAGCGGGCCAAGGGAAATAGATACGCAGTATTTT. Its protein product is CASSLGSGPREIDTQYF.

This clone has only a few counts. The rearrangement uses TRBV3-1 (or the pseudogene TRBV3-2) and TRBJ1-1, with 7 bases lining up with TRBD1. The germline V gene has CDR1 LGHDT and CDR2 YNNKEL (reference sequence). V was clipped by 3 bases and J by 10 bases; unmatched bases: 11. There are 14 residues in the CDR3. The CDR3 DNA sequence: TGTGCCAGCAGCCAGGGGGGACAGTTAAAGGGAGCTTTCTTT. Protein product: CASSQGGQLKGAFF.

The CDR3 region is CASSKIRGPDQPQHF. The CDR3 DNA reads as TGTGCCAGTAGTAAAATCAGGGGGCCGGATCAGCCCCAGCATTTT. The chain has TRBV19 and TRBJ1-5, with TRBD1 matching 8 bases. From germline, CDR1 is LNHDA and CDR2 SQIVND (reference sequence). The CDR3 totals 15 residues. Losses at the gene ends were 4 bases for V and 5 bases for J; bases not matched to a gene: 7.

This clone ranks as medium-sized (0.01 to 0.1%). V is TRBV19 and J is TRBJ2-2; 9 nucleotides agree with TRBD2. This CDR3 is 17 amino acids long. V was clipped by 4 bases and J by 6 bases; unmatched bases: 12. The germline V gene encodes CDR1 LNHDA and CDR2 SQIVND (reference sequence). CDR3 loop: CASSTNPGLAVAGELFF. The CDR3 DNA sequence: TGTGCCAGTAGTACCAACCCGGGACTAGCCGTAGCCGGGGAGCTGTTTTTT.

The V and J genes are TRBV18 and TRBJ1-2; D call uncertain. V was cut by 2 bases and J by 2 bases, with 15 bases left in between. The CDR3 has 16 amino acids. The germline V gene encodes CDR1 KGHSH and CDR2 LQKENI. CDR3 sequence reads: CASSPVQARRNYGYTF. As DNA, the CDR3 is TGTGCCAGCTCACCAGTTCAGGCCCGAAGGAACTATGGCTACACCTTC.

The V gene is TRBV6-5, the J gene TRBJ2-3; TRBD1 matches 7 bases. The ends lost 8 bases at V and 4 bases at J; junction bases unmatched: 9. Per germline, CDR1 MNHEY and CDR2 SVGAGI. CDR3 length equals 14 residues. In DNA, the CDR3 is TGTGCCAGCTTCAGGGACAGAGGGGCAGATACGCAGTATTTT. As protein: CASFRDRGADTQYF.

This chain connects TRBV10-3 to TRBJ1-2; 9 bases map to TRBD1. The CDR3 has 14 amino acids. V gave up 6 bases and J gave up 4 bases; unmatched junction bases: 6. The germline CDR1 and CDR2 sequences are ENHRY and SYGVKD. The CDR3 protein is CAIRGTGTPYGYTF. CDR3 nucleotide sequence: TGTGCCATCAGGGGGACAGGGACACCCTATGGCTACACCTTC.

This clone is a singleton in its sample. The chain links TRBV28 to TRBJ2-1, with 8 nucleotides matching TRBD2. The CDR3 is made up of 14 amino acids. Germline V gives CDR1 MDHEN, CDR2 SYDVKM. The V and J ends lost 6 bases and 2 bases, in that order; junction bases with no gene match: 3. CDR3 loop: CASSPGLAYNEQFF. CDR3 coding DNA: TGTGCCAGCAGCCCGGGACTAGCCTACAATGAGCAGTTCTTC.

This clone has only a few counts. This sequence joins TRBV5-8 and TRBJ1-4; no definite D call. Germline lookup yields CDR1 SGHTS and CDR2 YDEGEE. The germline V and J ends were trimmed by 5 bases and 7 bases, with 27 bases remaining between them. The CDR3 spans 18 residues. CDR3 nucleotides: TGTGCCAGCAGTTCCTCCCTCCGTTCAGACTCGGCGAGTGAAAAACTGTTTTTT. Translating gives CASSSSLRSDSASEKLFF.

The chain joins TRBV5-8 to TRBJ1-2; D not resolved. Germline values: CDR1 SGHTS, CDR2 YDEGEE. Trimming shortened V by 0 bases and J by 0 bases, and 9 bases separated the two germline ends. The CDR3 sequence is 15 residues long. CDR3 coding DNA: TGTGCCAGCAGCTTGGTCGCAGTGCCTAACTATGGCTACACCTTC. Translated: CASSLVAVPNYGYTF.